This T cell receptor beta chain was captured in a study of long-term antiretroviral therapy in people with HIV. Study-wide findings and caveats: Clones expanded before ART dominated the repertoire at all time points. ART-treated samples gained diversity yet remained below transplant donor controls.

A v3.0 immunoSEQ assay was performed at survey level. Per sample, sequencing targeted 40,000-50,000 T-cell genomes. Produced via immunoSEQ multiplex PCR; TCRdb's table is partial and in-frame only. The data contain about 32,000 clones, roughly 85% of them singletons. Inclusion required at least two post-ART and at least one pre-ART PBMC samples. CDR1 is KGHSH, CDR2 LQKENI, per germline. V was pared by 1 base and J by 14 bases, with 9 bases of the junction left unmatched. This CDR3 contains 16 residues. In regard to this clone: Its target is not known.

The chain couples TRBV18 to TRBJ2-1; 15 nucleotides line up with TRBD2. The origin of this receptor is a man between 18 and 29 years old with HIV. The sequencing here drew on unsorted PBMCs, taken around 3.3 years after starting antiretroviral therapy. The CDR3 DNA sequence: TGTGCCAGCTCACCACGGACTAGCGGGGGGGCAGAGGATAAGTTCTTC. Encoded protein: CASSPRTSGGAEDKFF. Combining the CDR3 with reference TRBV18 and TRBJ2-1 gives the whole variable domain NAGVMQNPRHLVRRRGQEARLRCSPMKGHSHVYWYRQLPEEGLKFMVYLQKENIIDESGMPKERFSAEFPKEGPSILRIQQVVRGDSAAYFCASSPRTSGGAEDKFFGPGTRLTVL.